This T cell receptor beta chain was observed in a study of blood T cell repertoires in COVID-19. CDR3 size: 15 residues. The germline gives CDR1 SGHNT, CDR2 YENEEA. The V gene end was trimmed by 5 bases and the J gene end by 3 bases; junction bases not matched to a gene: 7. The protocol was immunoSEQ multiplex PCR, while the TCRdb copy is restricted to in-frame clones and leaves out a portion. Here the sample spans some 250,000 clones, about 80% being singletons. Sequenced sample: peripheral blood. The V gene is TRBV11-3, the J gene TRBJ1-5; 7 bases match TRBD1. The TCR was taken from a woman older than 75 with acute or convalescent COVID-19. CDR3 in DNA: TGTGCCAGCAGCCCGTGGACAGGAATCAATCAGCCCCAGCATTTT. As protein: CASSPWTGINQPQHF.